The present T cell receptor (beta chain) was sequenced within a study of T cell repertoires in cytomegalovirus infection. As for the study in general: Evidence of both CMV infection and a matching HLA type came from public TCR beta signatures.

The sample holds a few counts of this clonotype. Its antigen is still unknown. Study conclusions and caveats: Cumulative frequency (of public TCR beta family members) identified carriers of CMV plus the relevant HLA. CMV-specific HLA-C-restricted TCR beta clonotypes dominated the ex vivo response.

TCRdb reprocessed the reads with MiXCR, giving one entry per CDR3 protein. The table has 290,000 or so distinct CDR3 sequences, 8% to 10% seen once. V was clipped by 2 bases and J by 8 bases, with 7 bases between them. The CDR3 consists of 11 residues. CDR1 is SGHDT and CDR2 is YYEEEE in the germline V gene. Sequenced: PBMCs. The rearrangement joins TRBV5-6 to TRBJ1-2; D is undetermined. The sequence came from a human donor in good health (CMV status not recorded). Some clones in this sample may be carry-over from other donors' samples. CDR3 sequence reads: CASSFERGYTF. The CDR3 region has the DNA TGTGCCAGCAGCTTCGAACGCGGCTACACCTTC.